The T cell receptor beta chain under discussion was sequenced for a study of blood T cell repertoires in COVID-19. Participant age was roughly 18 to 95 years, and participants resided in roughly 24 US areas. This CDR3 is 15 amino acids long. V lost 4 bases and J lost 1; bases outside the gene matches: 5. Germline V gene sequence: CDR1 SGHNT, CDR2 YYREEE (reference sequence). TCRdb's copy holds only in-frame clones and misses some; the assay was immunoSEQ multiplex PCR. Here the sample spans hundreds of thousands of clones, approximately 90% being singletons. This TCR derives from a woman aged 55-70 years in a cohort exposed to, infected with or recovered from COVID-19 (not recorded which). Sequenced input: PBMCs or T cells enriched from blood (not recorded which). The chain joins TRBV5-4 to TRBJ1-2, with 9 bases identical to TRBD1. As DNA, the CDR3 is TGTGCCAGCAGCCCCAGACAGGGGGTTAACTATGGCTACACCTTC. Translating gives CASSPRQGVNYGYTF.